This is a list of T cell receptor beta chains from one sample in a study of regulatory T cells in long-lasting Graves disease. TCRdb processed the multiplex PCR reads anew with MiXCR; each CDR3 protein has one entry. The sample holds under 500,000 distinct CDR3 sequences, more than 20% seen once. The source was peripheral blood mononuclear cells (PBMCs), collected when the disease was refractory, from a patient treated with antithyroid drugs. Every receptor here comes from a female donor with Graves disease. Each CDR3 is given with its conserved first and last residue. Fields, in order: CDR3 DNA, CDR3 protein, clone size, V gene, D gene, J gene. A D gene is named only where the DNA matches it firmly. Clone size is shown for a subset of rows, as once, few, many or a class of expanded clone.

TGTGCCGGTCGACTAGCGGGAGGGAACTCTGGGGCCAACGTCCTGACTTTC,CAGRLAGGNSGANVLTF,many,TRBV2,TRBD2,TRBJ2-6
TGTGCCAGCAGCCCAACGGGTAGCGGGGGCGAGCAGTACTTC,CASSPTGSGGEQYF,many,TRBV11-2,TRBD2,TRBJ2-7
TGCAGTGCCGGTTGGGGACACACCTACGAGCAGTACTTC,CSAGWGHTYEQYF,many,TRBV20-1,NA,TRBJ2-7
TGTGCCAGCAGTAGAGGGATCTCTGGAAACACCATATATTTT,CASSRGISGNTIYF,NA,TRBV6-1,NA,TRBJ1-3
TGTGCCTGGAGTCGTAGGACGAACACCGGGGAGCTGTTTTTT,CAWSRRTNTGELFF,NA,TRBV30,NA,TRBJ2-2
TGCGCCAGCAGAATGACCCAGCAGGGCGCGAACACCGGGGAGCTGTTTTTT,CASRMTQQGANTGELFF,NA,TRBV5-1,NA,TRBJ2-2
TGTGCCAGCAGCTTGGGGACCGTAAGTGAAGCTTTCTTT,CASSLGTVSEAFF,NA,TRBV6-1,NA,TRBJ1-1
TGTGCCAGCAGTTTAAGCAGAAATGAAAAACTGTTTTTT,CASSLSRNEKLFF,many,TRBV12-3/TRBV12-4,NA,TRBJ1-4
TGTGCCAGCAGCTCGGATGTAGGGCCTAACACTGAAGCTTTCTTT,CASSSDVGPNTEAFF,NA,TRBV7-9,NA,TRBJ1-1
TGTGCCAGCAGCGTAGGCCAGGGTCTCGAGCAGTACTTC,CASSVGQGLEQYF,many,TRBV9,NA,TRBJ2-7
TGTGCCAGCTCACCGGGTGCGGGAGTGCGAGAGACCCAGTACTTC,CASSPGAGVRETQYF,many,TRBV18,TRBD2,TRBJ2-5
TGTGCCACCCTCAGGGTGGGTTCCTACGAGCAGTACTTC,CATLRVGSYEQYF,many,TRBV7-2,NA,TRBJ2-7
TGTGCCAGCAGCTTAGTCGACAGGGGAGAGACCCAGTACTTC,CASSLVDRGETQYF,many,TRBV7-2,TRBD1,TRBJ2-5
TGTGCCAGCAGTTACTCGAGCGGAGAAAAACTGTTTTTT,CASSYSSGEKLFF,many,TRBV6-2/TRBV6-3,NA,TRBJ1-4
TGTGCCAGCAGTTACTCGAGGGGACAGGGTTTCGGGCAGCCCCAGCATTTT,CASSYSRGQGFGQPQHF,NA,TRBV6-2/TRBV6-3,TRBD1,TRBJ1-5
TGTGCCAGCAGTTTGAACCTAGCGGGAGGTGGGACCGGGGAGCTGTTTTTT,CASSLNLAGGGTGELFF,NA,TRBV12-3/TRBV12-4,TRBD2,TRBJ2-2
TGTGCCAGCACCTCCGGGGACAGCCCCTACGAGCAGTACTTC,CASTSGDSPYEQYF,few,TRBV11-1,TRBD1,TRBJ2-7
TGTGCCTGGAGTGAAGAGACTAGCGGGCGAAACTACGAGCAGTACTTC,CAWSEETSGRNYEQYF,many,TRBV30,TRBD2,TRBJ2-7
TGTGCCAGCCGGGGTGGGGCGGAGATCAATCAGCCCCAGCATTTT,CASRGGAEINQPQHF,NA,TRBV27,NA,TRBJ1-5
TGTGCCACCAGTGATTCTAACGCGGGGGCGGAACGGGAGCAGTACTTC,CATSDSNAGAEREQYF,NA,TRBV24-1,NA,TRBJ2-7
TGCGCCAGCAGCCCCGGGGACAGACCTGAAGCTTTCTTT,CASSPGDRPEAFF,few,TRBV5-1,TRBD1,TRBJ1-1
TGTGCCAGCAGCGCACCGGGACTAGCGGGAGACAATGAGCAGTTCTTC,CASSAPGLAGDNEQFF,NA,TRBV2,TRBD2,TRBJ2-1
TGTGCCAGCAGTGAGCAGGGCACCTCTGGAAACACCATATATTTT,CASSEQGTSGNTIYF,many,TRBV6-1,NA,TRBJ1-3
TGTGCCAGCAGCGTAGCACCCGATGTGAATGAGCAGTTCTTC,CASSVAPDVNEQFF,few,TRBV9,NA,TRBJ2-1
TGTGCCAGCAGCTGGTACAGGGGCGCGGACACCATATATTTT,CASSWYRGADTIYF,NA,TRBV7-2,TRBD1,TRBJ1-3
TGTGCCGGCAGCTTATACGGTAGCTATGGCTACACCTTC,CAGSLYGSYGYTF,NA,TRBV7-9,NA,TRBJ1-2
TGTGCCACGAACCTACGACCGGGACAGGGGACCATGAGGCCTGAAGCTTTCTTT,CATNLRPGQGTMRPEAFF,few,TRBV19,TRBD1,TRBJ1-1
TGTGCCAGCAGCCCAAGGACAGAAACTAATGAAAAACTGTTTTTT,CASSPRTETNEKLFF,NA,TRBV7-6,NA,TRBJ1-4
TGTGCCAGCGGGTTCACCTCGAACACTGAAGCTTTCTTT,CASGFTSNTEAFF,many,TRBV27,NA,TRBJ1-1
TGCAGTGCCGGACTAGGGGAGGGAGGTACGCAGTATTTT,CSAGLGEGGTQYF,NA,TRBV20-1,TRBD2,TRBJ2-3
TGCGCCAGCAGTCCCAACGGACAGTCTGGCTACACCTTC,CASSPNGQSGYTF,NA,TRBV10-2,NA,TRBJ1-2
TGCAGTGCTAGCCCCACTAGCGGGAAATACGAGCAGTACTTC,CSASPTSGKYEQYF,few,TRBV20-1,TRBD2,TRBJ2-7
TGTGCCAGCAAGACCGGGACACAGAACACTGAAGCTTTCTTT,CASKTGTQNTEAFF,many,TRBV12-3/TRBV12-4,NA,TRBJ1-1
TGTGCCAGCAGTTACAACAGTTTTGGGGTGGAGACCCAGCATTTT,CASSYNSFGVETQHF,NA,TRBV6-2/TRBV6-3,NA,TRBJ1-5
TGTGCCTGGAGTAAGGCCTCCCTCCCCTACGAGCAGTACTTC,CAWSKASLPYEQYF,NA,TRBV30,NA,TRBJ2-7
TGTGCCAGCAGTCCCACAGGAAACTCTTACACTGAAGCTTTCTTT,CASSPTGNSYTEAFF,NA,TRBV27,NA,TRBJ1-1
TGTGCCATCAGTACCACATGGCAGGGCGACACTGAAGCTTTCTTT,CAISTTWQGDTEAFF,NA,TRBV10-3,NA,TRBJ1-1
TGTGCCAGCAGTTTATCGGGACAGGGTGGGGAGCAGTACTTC,CASSLSGQGGEQYF,many,TRBV12-3/TRBV12-4,TRBD1,TRBJ2-7
TGTGCCAGCAGCTTTGGGACTAGATCCTACGAGCAGTACTTC,CASSFGTRSYEQYF,few,TRBV5-4,TRBD2,TRBJ2-7
TGTGCCAGCAGCTTAGCCCAGGACGGGCTAGCGGCCTCCTACGAGCAGTACTTC,CASSLAQDGLAASYEQYF,NA,TRBV11-2,TRBD2,TRBJ2-7
TGTGCCAGCAGTTTCTTGTCGGGAGTCGGGGAGCTGTTTTTT,CASSFLSGVGELFF,many,TRBV12-3/TRBV12-4,NA,TRBJ2-2
TGCAGTGCTAGAGAGGGGAGGGGGTGGGAGCCCCAGCATTTT,CSAREGRGWEPQHF,NA,TRBV20-1,NA,TRBJ1-5
TGTGCCAGCAGCTTAAGTGGGACAGGGCAAGAGACCCAGTACTTC,CASSLSGTGQETQYF,many,TRBV7-3,TRBD1,TRBJ2-5
TGTGCCAGCAGCTTGGGACTAGGTTCAGATACGCAGTATTTT,CASSLGLGSDTQYF,few,TRBV5-6,NA,TRBJ2-3
TGTGCCAGCAGTCCTTCGGTCCGGATCTACGAGCAGTACTTC,CASSPSVRIYEQYF,few,TRBV6-1,NA,TRBJ2-7
TGTGCCAGCAGGGCCTCCGGGACAGGGACCTACGAGCAGTACTTC,CASRASGTGTYEQYF,few,TRBV12-3/TRBV12-4,TRBD1,TRBJ2-7
TGTGCCAGCAGTGTCCTGGGGGCCCAGTCCTACGAGCAGTACTTC,CASSVLGAQSYEQYF,NA,TRBV6-4,NA,TRBJ2-7
TGTGCCAGTAGTATAGTTGGCCGTGGACAACTCCACTTT,CASSIVGRGQLHF,NA,TRBV19,NA,TRBJ1-6
TGTGCCAGTAGTATGGACAGTCGATATACCTACGAGCAGTACTTC,CASSMDSRYTYEQYF,few,TRBV19,NA,TRBJ2-7
TGTGCCAGCAGCCAAGGGTGGGGGACAGTCCGCGACTTTGATGAAAAACTGTTTTTT,CASSQGWGTVRDFDEKLFF,few,TRBV4-2,TRBD1,TRBJ1-4
TGTGCCAGCAGCGAAGAGGGGGTGGGCACTGAAGCTTTCTTT,CASSEEGVGTEAFF,many,TRBV9,NA,TRBJ1-1
TGCAGTATTAAATTGAACACTGAAGCTTTCTTT,CSIKLNTEAFF,few,TRBV20-1,NA,TRBJ1-1
TGTGCCAGTGGATTTTCGGGACAGGCCCCGAAAACCTACGAGCAGTACTTC,CASGFSGQAPKTYEQYF,many,TRBV2,TRBD1,TRBJ2-7
TGCGCCAGCCAAGGACAGCGGGAGACCCAGTACTTC,CASQGQRETQYF,NA,TRBV4-1,NA,TRBJ2-5
TGTGCCAGCACCACAGGGGCTAGCAATCAGCCCCAGCATTTT,CASTTGASNQPQHF,many,TRBV12-3/TRBV12-4,TRBD1,TRBJ1-5
TGTGCCAGCAGCCTACTAGGGGGAAGCGAGCAGTACTTC,CASSLLGGSEQYF,NA,TRBV12-3/TRBV12-4,NA,TRBJ2-7
TGTGCCAGCAGCTTAGACGGAGGGAGGGCAGATACGCAGTATTTT,CASSLDGGRADTQYF,NA,TRBV7-3,TRBD2,TRBJ2-3
TGCAGTGCTAGAGTGGGGATTAGGGAGACCCAGTACTTC,CSARVGIRETQYF,many,TRBV20-1,NA,TRBJ2-5
TGTGCCAGCTCACCGGTTGGCCGGGAGCTGTTTTTT,CASSPVGRELFF,few,TRBV18,NA,TRBJ2-2
TGTGCCAGCAGTGTCTTGGACAACACAGATACGCAGTATTTT,CASSVLDNTDTQYF,few,TRBV2,NA,TRBJ2-3